These 16 T cell receptor beta chains were sequenced from one sample in a study of shared clonotypes between healthy human individuals. Some clones are missing from TCRdb's copy, which holds only in-frame ones; the method was immunoSEQ multiplex PCR. The sample includes roughly 1.5 million clones, 95% to 99% of them seen just once. Input material: naive CD4+ T cells sorted from blood. Subset specified: CD45RA+ positively selected. These receptors were obtained from a young man in good health.

The gene calls are TRBV18 and TRBJ2-1, with TRBD1 identical over 7 bases. Germline CDR1 KGHSH, CDR2 LQKENI. The trim removed 0 bases at V and 7 bases at J, leaving 6 bases unmatched. There are 15 residues in the CDR3. The chain's CDR3 is CASSPPKDRVNEQFF. CDR3 bases: TGTGCCAGCTCACCACCGAAAGACAGGGTTAATGAGCAGTTCTTC.

The chain employs TRBV6-5 and TRBJ2-7; perhaps D is TRBD1 or TRBD2 (5 bases each). The CDR3 extends over 13 amino acids. The germline V gene has CDR1 MNHEY and CDR2 SVGAGI. Deletions cut 6 bases from V and 4 bases from J, with 13 bases between. The CDR3 DNA sequence: TGTGCCAGCAGACGTCTAGAGGGGTACGAGCAGTACTTC. Translation gives CASRRLEGYEQYF.

The chain is built from TRBV28 and TRBJ1-5; D ambiguous. Germline CDR1 reads MDHEN; CDR2 reads SYDVKM. The CDR3 totals 13 residues. Trimming took 8 bases from V and 1 from J, leaving 9 bases between them. CDR3 amino acids: CASQRESNQPQHF. The CDR3 DNA reads TGTGCCAGCCAAAGGGAGAGCAATCAGCCCCAGCATTTT.

The gene calls are TRBV11-2 and TRBJ2-7; D gene uncertain. The V end lost 5 bases, the J end lost 3 bases, and 17 bases lay between the germline ends. Germline V gives CDR1 SGHAT, CDR2 FQNNGV. The length of the CDR3 is 15 residues. CDR3 nucleotide sequence: TGTGCCAGCAGCCCCCGAGGTTCCCGAATCTACGAGCAGTACTTC. This encodes CASSPRGSRIYEQYF.

This chain joins TRBV15 and TRBJ1-2; D not resolved. The CDR3 spans 15 residues. V gave up 0 bases and J gave up 7 bases, with 15 bases separating them. The germline V gene encodes CDR1 LNHNV and CDR2 YYDKDF (reference sequence). The CDR3 coding sequence is TGTGCCACCAGCAGAGACGTTTCTCTATTCCGTGGCTACACCTTC. Its translation is CATSRDVSLFRGYTF. The complete variable domain, with remaining parts taken from reference TRBV15 and TRBJ1-2, reads DAMVIQNPRYQVTQFGKPVTLSCSQTLNHNVMYWYQQKSSQAPKLLFHYYDKDFNNEADTPDNFQSRRPNTSFCFLDIRSPGLGDTAMYLCATSRDVSLFRGYTFGSGTRLTVV.

J is TRBJ1-1 and V is TRBV6-5; D might be TRBD1 (6 bases). Germline V gives CDR1 MNHEY, CDR2 SVGAGI. V lost 4 bases and J lost 7, with 13 bases in between. This CDR3 spans 13 amino acids. The CDR3 DNA reads TGTGCCAGCAGTTTGCCGGACAGAAGTGAAGCTTTCTTT. It specifies CASSLPDRSEAFF.

J is TRBJ2-2 and V is TRBV4-1, with 9 bases aligning to TRBD2. Per germline, CDR1 MGHRA and CDR2 YSYEKL. There are 18 residues in the CDR3. V lost 0 bases, J lost 0 bases, and 5 bases stayed unmatched. CDR3 in DNA: TGCGCCAGCAGCCAAGATATACGACTAGCGGCGAACACCGGGGAGCTGTTTTTT. Residues: CASSQDIRLAANTGELFF.

The chain employs TRBV29-1 and TRBJ2-3; 9 nucleotides match TRBD2. Germline loops: CDR1 SQVTM, CDR2 ANQGSEA. The CDR3 extends over 15 amino acids. Unmatched junction bases numbered 9, after V lost 5 bases and J lost 3 bases. CDR3 nucleotides: TGCAGCGTTAAAAAGCGGGAGGCTGAAACAGATACGCAGTATTTT. It translates to CSVKKREAETDTQYF.

Only one count was recorded for this clone. This chain links TRBV7-2 with TRBJ1-1; tentatively, D is TRBD1 (5 bases). CDR1 is SGHTA, CDR2 FQGNSA, per germline. Trimming took off 5 bases at V and 1 base at J, with 14 bases between the two ends. The length of the CDR3 is 15 residues. The CDR3 is CASSLMTTENTEAFF. The CDR3 region has the DNA TGTGCCAGCAGCCTTATGACGACAGAGAACACTGAAGCTTTCTTT.

V gene TRBV29-1 combines with J gene TRBJ2-7, with D possibly matching TRBD2 (5 bases). Trimming stripped 4 bases from V and 0 bases from J, with 10 bases between. CDR3 size: 13 residues. Germline CDR1 reads SQVTM; CDR2 reads ANQGSEA. The CDR3, as DNA: TGCAGCGTTGTGGAGCGGAGCTCCTACGAGCAGTACTTC. Translating gives CSVVERSSYEQYF.

The chain recombines TRBV9 with TRBJ2-7; 8 nucleotides match TRBD1. The ends lost 4 bases at V and 3 bases at J; junction bases unmatched: 6. The V gene's germline CDR1 is SGDLS and CDR2 YYNGEE. The CDR3 has 14 residues. The chain's CDR3 is CASSPGQGLYEQYF. The DNA of the CDR3 is TGTGCCAGCAGCCCAGGACAGGGTCTCTACGAGCAGTACTTC.

The rearrangement uses TRBV2 and TRBJ2-7; 7 nucleotides agree with TRBD2. Germline loops: CDR1 SNHLY, CDR2 FYNNEI. V shed 4 bases, J shed 0 bases, and the junction held 18 bases outside the gene matches. The CDR3 loop spans 19 amino acids. The CDR3 DNA is TGTGCCAGCAGTGTCGAATCTGGATGGAGCGGGGCCAGCTCCTACGAGCAGTACTTC. Its protein product is CASSVESGWSGASSYEQYF.

The chain recombines TRBV28 with TRBJ2-4; TRBD2 might be the D (6 bases). This CDR3 comprises 17 residues. Germline assignment: CDR1 MDHEN and CDR2 SYDVKM. Trimming cost V 5 bases and J 0 bases, with 17 bases left between them. DNA of the CDR3: TGTGCCAGCAGTCCCCCCCGGGCGGGGAAAGCCAAAAACATTCAGTACTTC. Encoded protein: CASSPPRAGKAKNIQYF.

The chain recombines TRBV5-1 with TRBJ2-1; TRBD2 is a possible D gene (6 bases). CDR1 SGHRS and CDR2 YFSETQ come from the germline V gene. This CDR3 is built from 18 residues. Trimming took off 3 bases at V and 1 base at J, with 20 bases between the two ends. The chain's CDR3 is CASSSTIRRRGSYNEQFF. The CDR3 nucleotides read TGCGCCAGCAGCTCGACTATCCGGAGGAGGGGTTCCTACAATGAGCAGTTCTTC.

The rearrangement links TRBV5-4 to TRBJ2-1; TRBD2 is a possible D gene (6 bases). The germline V gene has CDR1 SGHNT and CDR2 YYREEE (reference sequence). CDR3 length: 13 residues. V was pared by 2 bases and J by 10 bases, with 13 bases between. CDR3 region: CASSFVSRDEQFF. CDR3 DNA sequence: TGTGCCAGCAGCTTCGTGTCGCGGGACGAGCAGTTCTTC.

The chain joins TRBV11-2 to TRBJ1-2, with D hard to call. Germline V gene data show CDR1 as SGHAT and CDR2 as FQNNGV. The CDR3 consists of 13 residues. Trimming pared 4 bases from V and 13 bases from J, leaving 19 bases between. The CDR3 coding sequence is TGTGCCAGCAGCTCGCTGGATATGGTTCGTCGCACCTTC. Amino acids: CASSSLDMVRRTF.